The sequence of this TCR beta chain was determined in a study of technical replicates of blood from a handful of donors. Sequenced by immunoSEQ multiplex PCR; TCRdb stores in-frame clones only, minus some. Here the sample spans about 90,000 clones, roughly 90% being singletons. V was clipped by 3 bases and J by 3 bases, with 18 bases between them. CDR1 is SGDLS and CDR2 is YYNGEE in the germline V gene. This CDR3 spans 16 amino acids. The sequence derives from a human donor in good health. The J gene is TRBJ1-1, the V gene TRBV9; possibly TRBD1 for D (6 bases). Specimen: T cells isolated from PBMCs. CDR3 coding DNA: TGTGCCAGCAGCGCCACCACGCAGGGGTGGGACACTGAAGCTTTCTTT. This codes for CASSATTQGWDTEAFF.